The entry below describes one T cell receptor (beta chain). The sample comes from a study of T-cell reconstitution after alpha-beta-depleted transplantation in children. This CDR3 has 13 amino acids. Germline loops: CDR1 LNHNV, CDR2 YYDKDF (reference sequence). V was shortened by 4 bases and J by 3 bases, with 10 bases between the two germline ends. As it was prepared, the TCRbeta library received unique molecular identifiers. Using its own MiXCR run on the PCR reads, TCRdb lists one record per CDR3 protein. The table has 350,000 to 400,000 distinct CDR3 sequences, around 21% seen once. The chain uses TRBV15 and TRBJ2-7, with a tentative D call TRBD1 (5 bases). Sequenced here: PBMCs from the stem cell graft donor, sampled from the stem cell graft. The TCR sequence derives from a human donor who donated a stem cell graft to a child with acute myeloid leukemia. In DNA, the CDR3 is TGTGCCACCAGCACTGACAGAAACTACGAGCAGTACTTC. It codes for CATSTDRNYEQYF.